This passage covers 3 T cell receptor beta chains from one sample sequenced in a study of T cell responses to AZD1222 COVID-19 vaccine. Data came from immunoSEQ multiplex PCR; TCRdb stores just in-frame clones and leaves some out. The repertoire holds fewer than 110,000 clones, with more than 85% as singletons. Sequencing used peripheral blood, obtained on day 0 of AZD1222 vaccination. Receptors were obtained from an adult in good health.

The V call is TRBV7-2, the J call TRBJ2-2; D remains unclear. Trimming pared 5 bases from V and 9 bases from J, leaving 13 bases between. Germline V lookup: CDR1 SGHTA, CDR2 FQGNSA. CDR3 length equals 13 residues. CDR3 bases: TGTGCCAGCAGCCTCCCTACCACGAGGGAGCTGTTTTTT. Residues: CASSLPTTRELFF. Complete variable domain (other parts from reference TRBV7-2 and TRBJ2-2): GAGVSQSPSNKVTEKGKDVELRCDPISGHTALYWYRQSLGQGLEFLIYFQGNSAPDKSGLPSDRFSAERTGGSVSTLTIQRTQQEDSAVYLCASSLPTTRELFFGEGSRLTVL.

V and J are TRBV5-1 and TRBJ2-3; D might be TRBD1 (6 bases). The CDR3 is 13 residues long. Trimming cost V 4 bases and J 4 bases, with 10 bases left between them. CDR1 is SGHRS and CDR2 is YFSETQ in the germline V gene. This chain's CDR3 is CASSGQTPDTQYF. Written as DNA, the CDR3 is TGCGCCAGCAGCGGACAGACCCCAGATACGCAGTATTTT. Drawing the rest from reference TRBV5-1 and TRBJ2-3, the complete variable domain is KAGVTQTPRYLIKTRGQQVTLSCSPISGHRSVSWYQQTPGQGLQFLFEYFSETQRNKGNFPGRFSGRQFSNSRSEMNVSTLELGDSALYLCASSGQTPDTQYFGPGTRLTVL.

The chain couples TRBV3-1 (or the pseudogene TRBV3-2) to TRBJ2-1; D tentatively fits TRBD1 or TRBD2 (5 bases each). Trimming left V 0 bases short and J 12 bases short, with 6 bases between. Germline assignment: CDR1 LGHDT and CDR2 YNNKEL (reference sequence). This CDR3 is built from 11 residues. The chain's CDR3 is CASSQEGTQFF. In nucleotides, the CDR3 is TGTGCCAGCAGCCAAGAGGGGACGCAGTTCTTC.